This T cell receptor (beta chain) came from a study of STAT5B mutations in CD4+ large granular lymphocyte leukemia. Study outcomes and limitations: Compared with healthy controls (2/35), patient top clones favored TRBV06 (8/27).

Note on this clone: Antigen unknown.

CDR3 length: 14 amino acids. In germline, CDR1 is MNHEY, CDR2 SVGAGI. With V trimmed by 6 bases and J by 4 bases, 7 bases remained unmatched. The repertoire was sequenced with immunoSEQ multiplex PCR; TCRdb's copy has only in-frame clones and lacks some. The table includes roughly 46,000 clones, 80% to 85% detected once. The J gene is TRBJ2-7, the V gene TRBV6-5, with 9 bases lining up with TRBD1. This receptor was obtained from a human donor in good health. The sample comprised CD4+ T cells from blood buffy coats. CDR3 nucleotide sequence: TGTGCCAGCAGGCCCGGGACAGGGTTTTACGAGCAGTACTTC. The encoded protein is CASRPGTGFYEQYF.